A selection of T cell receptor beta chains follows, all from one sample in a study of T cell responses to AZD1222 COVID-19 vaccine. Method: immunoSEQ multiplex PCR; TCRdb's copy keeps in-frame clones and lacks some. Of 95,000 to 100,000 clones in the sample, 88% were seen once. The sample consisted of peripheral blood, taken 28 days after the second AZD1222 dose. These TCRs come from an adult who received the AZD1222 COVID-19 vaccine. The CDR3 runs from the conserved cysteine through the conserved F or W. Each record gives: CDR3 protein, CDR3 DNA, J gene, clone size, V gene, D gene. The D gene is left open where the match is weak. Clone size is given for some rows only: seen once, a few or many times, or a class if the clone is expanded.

CDR3: CASSSAAASGGTLQFF
DNA: TGCGCCAGCAGCTCTGCGGCTGCTAGCGGGGGTACCTTGCAGTTCTTC
J: TRBJ2-1
size: -
V: TRBV5-1
D: TRBD2

CDR3: CASSIAPNQPQHF
DNA: TGTGCCAGTAGTATAGCCCCAAATCAGCCCCAGCATTTT
J: TRBJ1-5
size: -
V: TRBV19
D: -

CDR3: CASSSTGVGYEQYF
DNA: TGTGCCAGCAGTTCGACAGGGGTGGGCTACGAGCAGTACTTC
J: TRBJ2-7
size: once
V: TRBV28
D: TRBD1

CDR3: CASSQAGGKAFF
DNA: TGTGCCAGCAGCCAAGCTGGGGGGAAAGCTTTCTTT
J: TRBJ1-1
size: -
V: TRBV14
D: -

CDR3: CASSPGTGLQETQYF
DNA: TGTGCCAGCAGCCCGGGGACAGGGCTTCAAGAGACCCAGTACTTC
J: TRBJ2-5
size: -
V: TRBV7-6
D: TRBD1

CDR3: CASRYGRGGFNEQFF
DNA: TGTGCCAGCAGATACGGGAGGGGAGGGTTTAATGAGCAGTTCTTC
J: TRBJ2-1
size: -
V: TRBV13
D: TRBD2

CDR3: CASTLGFSGNTIYF
DNA: TGTGCCAGCACCCTGGGATTCTCTGGAAACACCATATATTTT
J: TRBJ1-3
size: -
V: TRBV9
D: -

CDR3: CAWSAAPQRYGYTF
DNA: TGTGCCTGGAGCGCGGCCCCTCAGCGGTATGGCTACACCTTC
J: TRBJ1-2
size: -
V: TRBV30
D: -

CDR3: CAWSEGRDYGYTF
DNA: TGTGCCTGGAGTGAGGGAAGGGACTATGGCTACACCTTC
J: TRBJ1-2
size: -
V: TRBV30
D: -

CDR3: CATHTGAPGYSPLHF
DNA: TGTGCCACGCATACCGGGGCCCCAGGGTATTCACCCCTCCACTTT
J: TRBJ1-6
size: -
V: TRBV27
D: -

CDR3: CGCVASNYGYTF
DNA: TGTGGTTGTGTTGCTTCTAACTATGGCTACACCTTC
J: TRBJ1-2
size: -
V: TRBV30
D: -

CDR3: CAISESGSNYNEQFF
DNA: TGTGCCATCAGTGAGTCGGGCAGCAACTACAATGAGCAGTTCTTC
J: TRBJ2-1
size: -
V: TRBV10-3
D: -

CDR3: CASSWGTGALAFF
DNA: TGCGCCAGCAGCTGGGGGACAGGGGCGCTAGCTTTCTTT
J: TRBJ1-1
size: -
V: TRBV5-1
D: TRBD1

CDR3: CASSLHRINEKLFF
DNA: TGTGCCAGCAGTCTTCACAGGATTAATGAAAAACTGTTTTTT
J: TRBJ1-4
size: -
V: TRBV2
D: -

CDR3: CSVESNTEAFF
DNA: TGCAGCGTTGAATCAAACACTGAAGCTTTCTTT
J: TRBJ1-1
size: -
V: TRBV29-1
D: -

CDR3: CASTKGHSNQPQHF
DNA: TGTGCCAGCACTAAGGGACATAGCAATCAGCCCCAGCATTTT
J: TRBJ1-5
size: -
V: TRBV2
D: -

CDR3: CASSVGTSGIHEQYF
DNA: TGTGCCAGCAGCGTAGGAACTAGCGGGATCCACGAGCAGTACTTC
J: TRBJ2-7
size: -
V: TRBV9
D: TRBD2

CDR3: CASSLRPGQAYGYTF
DNA: TGTGCCAGCAGCTTACGCCCGGGCCAAGCCTATGGCTACACCTTC
J: TRBJ1-2
size: -
V: TRBV5-5
D: -

CDR3: CASSYSSWQYRAKGNQETQYF
DNA: TGTGCCAGCAGTTACTCGTCTTGGCAGTATAGGGCCAAGGGAAACCAAGAGACCCAGTACTTC
J: TRBJ2-5
size: -
V: TRBV6-2/TRBV6-3
D: -

CDR3: CASSADYAGGLSGFETQYF
DNA: TGTGCCAGCAGTGCGGACTATGCTGGCGGCCTAAGCGGTTTCGAGACCCAGTACTTC
J: TRBJ2-5
size: medium-sized
V: TRBV2
D: -

CDR3: CASSEVQETQYF
DNA: TGCGCCAGCAGTGAGGTGCAAGAGACCCAGTACTTC
J: TRBJ2-5
size: -
V: TRBV5-1
D: -

CDR3: CASSQDLGLSGLLNEQFF
DNA: TGTGCCAGCAGCCAAGATTTAGGGCTGTCTGGACTCCTCAATGAGCAGTTCTTC
J: TRBJ2-1
size: -
V: TRBV3-1/TRBV3-2
D: -

CDR3: CATVARVDTGELFF
DNA: TGTGCCACCGTAGCTAGGGTCGACACCGGGGAGCTGTTTTTT
J: TRBJ2-2
size: -
V: TRBV11-2
D: -

CDR3: CASRNPSSGRAHNEQFF
DNA: TGTGCCAGCAGGAACCCGTCTAGCGGGAGGGCCCACAATGAGCAGTTCTTC
J: TRBJ2-1
size: -
V: TRBV28
D: TRBD2

CDR3: CASSEGSWGDGYTF
DNA: TGTGCCAGCAGCGAGGGATCGTGGGGGGATGGCTACACCTTC
J: TRBJ1-2
size: -
V: TRBV9
D: -

CDR3: CASSSTGTDYEQYF
DNA: TGTGCCAGCAGCTCTACCGGGACAGATTACGAGCAGTACTTC
J: TRBJ2-7
size: -
V: TRBV28
D: TRBD1

CDR3: CASSDSTSGSYNEQFF
DNA: TGTGCCAGCAGTGACTCGACTAGCGGGAGTTACAATGAGCAGTTCTTC
J: TRBJ2-1
size: -
V: TRBV6-4
D: TRBD2

CDR3: CSVELADTDTQYF
DNA: TGCAGCGTTGAATTAGCGGATACAGATACGCAGTATTTT
J: TRBJ2-3
size: -
V: TRBV29-1
D: -

CDR3: CASSLLAGSSYEQYF
DNA: TGCGCCAGCAGCTTGCTAGCGGGATCTTCCTACGAGCAGTACTTC
J: TRBJ2-7
size: few
V: TRBV4-1
D: TRBD2

CDR3: CASSLGAAGHNGEQYF
DNA: TGTGCCAGCAGTTTGGGGGCGGCAGGGCACAATGGCGAGCAGTACTTC
J: TRBJ2-7
size: -
V: TRBV28
D: -

CDR3: CSVASGRSKLYEQYF
DNA: TGCAGCGTTGCCAGCGGGAGATCAAAGCTCTACGAGCAGTACTTC
J: TRBJ2-7
size: -
V: TRBV29-1
D: TRBD2

CDR3: CASSPLGGSNYNEQFF
DNA: TGTGCCAGCAGCCCGCTTGGGGGGTCCAACTACAATGAGCAGTTCTTC
J: TRBJ2-1
size: -
V: TRBV7-3
D: -

CDR3: CSVGGLGNEQFF
DNA: TGCAGCGTTGGAGGATTGGGTAATGAGCAGTTCTTC
J: TRBJ2-1
size: -
V: TRBV29-1
D: -

CDR3: CATSRGEFGGYTF
DNA: TGTGCCACCAGCAGAGGGGAATTTGGTGGCTACACCTTC
J: TRBJ1-2
size: -
V: TRBV15
D: -

CDR3: CAWSSRVLNYGYTF
DNA: TGTGCCTGGAGTTCCCGGGTTCTTAACTATGGCTACACCTTC
J: TRBJ1-2
size: -
V: TRBV30
D: -

CDR3: CASSPGLAGTDTQYF
DNA: TGTGCCAGTAGTCCGGGACTAGCGGGCACAGATACGCAGTATTTT
J: TRBJ2-3
size: -
V: TRBV19
D: TRBD2

CDR3: CASSFGPAGANVLTF
DNA: TGCGCCAGCAGCTTCGGGCCGGCTGGGGCCAACGTCCTGACTTTC
J: TRBJ2-6
size: -
V: TRBV5-1
D: -